This T cell receptor (beta chain) was identified during a study of a mutant IDH1 vaccine in newly diagnosed glioma. Study summary: The study started vaccination 4-6 weeks after radiotherapy alone, or with temozolomide cycles.

Produced via immunoSEQ multiplex PCR; TCRdb's table is partial and in-frame only. The sample has 25,000 to 30,000 clones; around three quarters are singletons. Study-wide results and limits: Shifts in the top peripheral T cell clonotypes seemed unrelated to pseudoprogression.

As for this clone: Its antigen is not known.

Time point given: week 35, safety follow-up. What each vaccine dose contained was 300 ug of mutant IDH1 20-mer peptide, accompanied by topical imiquimod. Patients were given eight vaccinations, scheduled in weeks 1, 3, 5, 7, 11, 15, 19 and 23. The length of the CDR3 is 16 residues. V lost 4 bases and J 2 bases, leaving 12 bases between the germline ends. Germline V gene data show CDR1 as MNHNS and CDR2 as SASEGT. This sequence joins TRBV6-1 and TRBJ2-6; tentatively, D is TRBD1 (5 bases). The sequencing here drew on PBMCs, taken from a glioma patient whose treatment included an IDH1 peptide vaccine. The source is a man aged 45-65 years with glioma. CDR3 sequence reads: CASSGQGGTGANVLTF. In DNA, the CDR3 is TGTGCCAGCAGTGGCCAGGGTGGCACTGGGGCCAACGTCCTGACTTTC.